The clone carrying this T cell receptor beta chain appeared a few times. The source of the sample is a study of human T cells and chemical hapten exposure. As processed by the authors: The median was 95,638 TCRs per sample, ranging roughly 20,000 to 690,600. Using its own MiXCR run on the RACE reads, TCRdb lists one record per CDR3 protein. The V and J calls and clone size are TCRdb's, not the authors'. The top ten clones hold about 9.8% of a sample with tens of thousands of distinct CDR3 sequences, nearly 7.5% of them seen once. Time point noted: healthy volunteer bleed at 2 weeks. Unfractionated whole blood served as the source for total RNA extraction. Input material: whole blood. The sequence was collected from a human donor in good health. Some clones in this sample may be carry-over from other donors' samples.

CDR3 DNA sequence: TGTGCCAGCAGTTACCGGGACGCCCGAGCCAGCGAGCAGTACTTC. As protein: CASSYRDARASEQYF. The chain joins TRBV12-3 or TRBV12-4 to TRBJ2-7; D is tentatively TRBD1 or TRBD2 (5 bases each). The CDR3 contains 15 residues. V lost 4 bases and J lost 6, with 19 bases in between.